This record concerns one T cell receptor (beta chain) sequence. The sample comes from a study of OX40 agonist ivuxolimab in advanced cancers. V lost 2 bases, J lost 10 bases, and 8 bases stayed unmatched. Germline lookup yields CDR1 SGHTA and CDR2 FQGNSA. The CDR3 sequence is 15 residues long. Some clones are missing from TCRdb's copy, which holds only in-frame ones; the method was immunoSEQ multiplex PCR. The sample shows more than 45,000 clones, 83% of them seen only once. The chain is built from TRBV7-2 and TRBJ2-5; TRBD2 matches 12 bases. This sequence originates from an adult with an advanced solid tumor such as melanoma, head and neck, liver or kidney cancer. Specimen: CD4+ or CD8+ T cells sorted from blood, collected in a trial of the OX40 agonist ivuxolimab. Here the CDR3 reads CASSLPLAGGQGQYF. The CDR3 DNA reads as TGTGCCAGCAGCTTACCACTAGCGGGGGGCCAGGGCCAGTACTTC.